A selection of T cell receptor beta chains follows, all from one sample in a study of T cells in tumors after PD-1 blockade. Generated by immunoSEQ multiplex PCR, the TCRdb table keeps only in-frame clones and is missing some. Altogether about 7,700 clones are present, 65% to 70% being singletons, with the ten largest covering about 9%. Sequenced here: tumor tissue, sampled after anti-PD-1 treatment. The receptors were gathered from a human donor with basal cell carcinoma. Both conserved end residues are part of each CDR3. The D gene is left open where the match is weak. Size is stated for part of the rows, as once, few or many counts, or as a class when the clone is expanded.

j_gene | abundance | v_gene | d_gene | CDR3aa | CDR3nt
TRBJ1-6 | - | TRBV7-9 | - | CASSLAFHNSPLHF | TGTGCCAGCAGCTTAGCCTTCCATAATTCACCCCTCCACTTT
TRBJ1-2 | - | TRBV5-4 | - | CASSLYWRDRANYGYTF | TGTGCCAGCAGCTTATATTGGCGGGATCGGGCTAACTATGGCTACACCTTC
TRBJ2-3 | - | TRBV15 | TRBD2 | CATSRVASGEATDTQYF | TGTGCCACCAGCAGAGTAGCTAGCGGGGAGGCCACAGATACGCAGTATTTT
TRBJ2-5 | - | TRBV6-5 | TRBD2 | CASGTSGGPGETQYF | TGTGCCAGCGGGACTAGCGGGGGGCCCGGGGAGACCCAGTACTTC
TRBJ2-1 | - | TRBV2 | TRBD2 | CASCDGGAGVGSSYNEQFF | TGTGCCAGCTGTGACGGGGGGGCGGGGGTGGGGAGCTCCTACAATGAGCAGTTCTTC
TRBJ2-2 | once | TRBV6-2/TRBV6-3 | TRBD1 | CASSPPPGTANTGELFF | TGTGCCAGCAGCCCTCCGCCGGGGACAGCAAACACCGGGGAGCTGTTTTTT
TRBJ1-1 | - | TRBV5-4 | TRBD1 | CASSLDRGPNTEAFF | TGTGCCAGCAGCTTGGACAGGGGCCCGAACACTGAAGCTTTCTTT
TRBJ2-5 | - | TRBV5-1 | - | CASSLDVRGNQETQYF | TGCGCCAGCAGCTTGGATGTCAGGGGTAATCAAGAGACCCAGTACTTC
TRBJ1-4 | - | TRBV10-3 | - | CAISESDRGEKLFF | TGTGCCATCAGTGAGTCTGACCGGGGTGAAAAACTGTTTTTT
TRBJ1-1 | medium-sized | TRBV6-5 | - | CASRGRYHEAFF | TGTGCCAGCAGGGGGAGGTACCACGAAGCTTTCTTT
TRBJ2-2 | - | TRBV15 | - | CATSGVNRGIGELFF | TGTGCCACCAGCGGTGTGAATAGGGGAATCGGGGAGCTGTTTTTT
TRBJ2-4 | - | TRBV28 | TRBD2 | CASSPGGSLAGGKNIQYF | TGTGCCAGCAGTCCAGGAGGTTCGCTAGCGGGAGGGAAAAACATTCAGTACTTC
TRBJ2-6 | - | TRBV6-1 | - | CASSDRWTGANVLTF | TGTGCCAGCAGTGACCGGTGGACTGGGGCCAACGTCCTGACTTTC
TRBJ1-1 | once | TRBV12-3/TRBV12-4 | - | CASSYVNTEAFF | TGTGCCAGCAGCTACGTTAACACTGAAGCTTTCTTT
TRBJ2-1 | once | TRBV7-9 | TRBD2 | CASSRFLAGGTNEQFF | TGTGCCAGCAGCCGTTTCCTAGCGGGTGGAACCAATGAGCAGTTCTTC
TRBJ2-3 | - | TRBV7-2 | - | CASSSGHTDTQYF | TGTGCCAGCAGCTCTGGCCACACAGATACGCAGTATTTT
TRBJ1-2 | - | TRBV7-2 | - | CASSLGGGNSNYGYTF | TGTGCCAGCAGCCTTGGGGGGGGAAACTCCAACTATGGCTACACCTTC
TRBJ1-1 | - | TRBV10-3 | TRBD1 | CAISGGQGGSDTEAFF | TGTGCCATCAGTGGAGGACAGGGGGGGTCGGACACTGAAGCTTTCTTT
TRBJ2-1 | large | TRBV2 | - | CASSPVRAQSEQFF | TGTGCCAGCAGTCCCGTCCGGGCCCAAAGCGAGCAGTTCTTC
TRBJ2-2 | medium-sized | TRBV6-5 | - | CASSLIRSDTGELFF | TGTGCCAGCAGTTTGATTCGGTCTGACACCGGGGAGCTGTTTTTT
TRBJ2-2 | - | TRBV12-3/TRBV12-4 | TRBD2 | CASTGAGGRELFF | TGTGCCAGCACGGGAGCGGGGGGCCGGGAGCTGTTTTTT
TRBJ2-1 | - | TRBV5-1 | TRBD1 | CASSIGQGSTEQFF | TGCGCCAGCAGCATCGGACAGGGTTCGACTGAGCAGTTCTTC
TRBJ2-1 | - | TRBV27 | - | CASSPLDSYNEQFF | TGTGCCAGCAGTCCTCTAGACTCCTACAATGAGCAGTTCTTC
TRBJ2-3 | once | TRBV7-6 | TRBD2 | CASSVETSGNTDTQYF | TGTGCCAGCAGCGTCGAGACTAGCGGAAACACAGATACGCAGTATTTT
TRBJ2-1 | - | TRBV5-1 | TRBD2 | CASSSDPGLAGGTEQFF | TGCGCCAGCAGCTCGGATCCGGGACTAGCGGGAGGTACTGAGCAGTTCTTC
TRBJ2-7 | - | TRBV29-1 | TRBD1 | CSVKDRGYEQYF | TGCAGCGTGAAGGACAGGGGCTACGAGCAGTACTTC
TRBJ2-5 | - | TRBV7-2 | - | CASRPWGVGETQYF | TGTGCCAGCCGACCCTGGGGGGTAGGGGAGACCCAGTACTTC
TRBJ1-1 | - | TRBV2 | - | CASSEQGMNTEAFF | TGTGCCAGCAGTGAACAGGGCATGAACACTGAAGCTTTCTTT
TRBJ1-1 | once | TRBV30 | - | CAWSEGGLGNPEAFF | TGTGCCTGGAGTGAGGGGGGGCTAGGCAACCCTGAAGCTTTCTTT
TRBJ2-7 | few | TRBV7-2 | TRBD2 | CASSLPGGAEDYEQYF | TGTGCCAGCAGCTTACCCGGGGGGGCCGAAGACTACGAGCAGTACTTC
TRBJ2-3 | - | TRBV5-1 | - | CASSLSDTQYF | TGCGCCAGCAGCTTGTCAGATACGCAGTATTTT
TRBJ2-7 | - | TRBV5-4 | - | CASSLGLRLTEQYF | TGTGCCAGCAGCTTGGGCCTCCGACTAACCGAGCAGTACTTC
TRBJ2-3 | once | TRBV2 | - | CASSEEYASRDTQYF | TGTGCCAGCAGTGAAGAGTACGCCAGCCGAGATACGCAGTATTTT
TRBJ2-7 | - | TRBV2 | TRBD2 | CASSELAGVTLEQYF | TGTGCCAGCAGTGAATTAGCGGGAGTCACCCTCGAGCAGTACTTC
TRBJ2-1 | - | TRBV5-4 | TRBD1 | CASSSGQGYHNEQFF | TGTGCCAGCAGCTCGGGACAGGGATACCACAATGAGCAGTTCTTC
TRBJ1-5 | once | TRBV6-5 | - | CASTLSRTNQPQHF | TGTGCCAGCACCCTGAGCCGGACAAATCAGCCCCAGCATTTT
TRBJ2-7 | - | TRBV12-5 | - | CASGSWDGSYEQYF | TGTGCTAGTGGTTCCTGGGACGGCTCCTACGAGCAGTACTTC
TRBJ1-5 | - | TRBV10-2 | TRBD1 | CASSGTVSNQPQHF | TGCGCCAGCAGCGGGACAGTTAGCAATCAGCCCCAGCATTTT
TRBJ1-4 | - | TRBV4-1 | - | CASSQDDSLNEKLFF | TGCGCCAGCAGCCAAGATGACAGTTTAAATGAAAAACTGTTTTTT
TRBJ2-7 | - | TRBV6-1 | TRBD2 | CASRTVAGGDEQYF | TGTGCCAGCAGGACTGTAGCGGGAGGGGACGAGCAGTACTTC
TRBJ2-5 | - | TRBV6-1 | - | CASSEAASRETQYF | TGTGCCAGCAGTGAAGCAGCCAGTAGAGAGACCCAGTACTTC
TRBJ2-5 | - | TRBV7-7 | TRBD2 | CASSPSSQGTSGGWGTQYF | TGTGCCAGCAGCCCATCAAGCCAAGGGACTAGCGGGGGATGGGGGACCCAGTACTTC
TRBJ2-7 | - | TRBV7-9 | - | CASSPGEFLADEQYF | TGTGCCAGCAGCCCAGGGGAATTCCTTGCGGACGAGCAGTACTTC
TRBJ2-5 | - | TRBV9 | - | CASSSRGGLETQYF | TGTGCCAGCAGCTCCCGTGGGGGGCTAGAGACCCAGTACTTC
TRBJ1-1 | - | TRBV7-2 | - | CASSLELPWNTEAFF | TGTGCCAGCAGCTTAGAACTGCCCTGGAACACTGAAGCTTTCTTT
TRBJ2-3 | once | TRBV28 | - | CASTNSGRRGPSIPHTQYF | TGTGCCAGCACCAACTCGGGGAGGAGGGGACCCTCCATCCCGCATACGCAGTATTTT
TRBJ2-1 | few | TRBV15 | - | CATSTTHNRIYNEQFF | TGTGCCACCAGCACCACGCACAACAGGATTTACAATGAGCAGTTCTTC
TRBJ2-1 | - | TRBV29-1 | - | CSVGRDSYNEQFF | TGCAGCGTCGGGCGGGACTCTTACAATGAGCAGTTCTTC
TRBJ1-4 | - | TRBV5-5 | TRBD1 | CASRSGTGGSIGKKLFF | TGTGCCAGCAGATCCGGGACAGGGGGATCCATCGGGAAAAAACTGTTTTTT
TRBJ1-1 | few | TRBV9 | TRBD1 | CASSGGQGVSEAFF | TGTGCCAGCAGCGGGGGACAGGGGGTGTCTGAAGCTTTCTTT
TRBJ1-1 | - | TRBV10-1 | - | CASSEDTSTEAFF | TGCGCCAGCAGTGAGGATACGAGCACTGAAGCTTTCTTT
TRBJ2-2 | - | TRBV6-4 | TRBD2 | CASSETSFAGELFF | TGTGCCAGCAGTGAGACTAGCTTCGCCGGGGAGCTGTTTTTT
TRBJ2-6 | - | TRBV5-4 | - | CASSLVGSRSGANVLTF | TGTGCCAGCAGCTTGGTGGGAAGTCGCTCTGGGGCCAACGTCCTGACTTTC
TRBJ2-7 | - | TRBV10-3 | TRBD1 | CAIKKQGREQYF | TGTGCCATCAAGAAACAGGGGCGGGAGCAGTACTTC